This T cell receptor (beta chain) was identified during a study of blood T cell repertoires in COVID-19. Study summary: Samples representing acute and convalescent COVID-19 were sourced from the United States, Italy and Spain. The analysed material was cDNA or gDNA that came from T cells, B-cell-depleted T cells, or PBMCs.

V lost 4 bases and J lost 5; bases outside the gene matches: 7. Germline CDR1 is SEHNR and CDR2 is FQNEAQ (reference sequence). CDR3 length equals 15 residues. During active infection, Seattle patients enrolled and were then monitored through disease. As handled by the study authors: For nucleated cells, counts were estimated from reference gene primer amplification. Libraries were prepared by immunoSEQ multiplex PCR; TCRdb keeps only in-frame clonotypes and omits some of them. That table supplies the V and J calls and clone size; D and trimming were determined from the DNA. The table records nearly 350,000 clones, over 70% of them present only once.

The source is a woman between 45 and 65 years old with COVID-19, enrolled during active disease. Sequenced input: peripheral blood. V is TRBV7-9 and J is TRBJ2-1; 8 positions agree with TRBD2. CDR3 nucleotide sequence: TGTGCCAGCAGCTCGCCGGGACTAGTAAACAATGAGCAGTTCTTC. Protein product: CASSSPGLVNNEQFF.